A single sample is the source of the 28 T cell receptor beta chains below, sequenced in a study of vaccination and CD4 T cells after COVID-19. The Oncomine TCR Beta short-read assay was applied to DNA of cultured CD4+ T cells. TCRdb re-analysed the PCR reads in MiXCR, keeping a single row per CDR3 protein. The sample consists of roughly 13,000 distinct CDR3 sequences, around 50% of them appearing once. Treatment specified: approximately nine-day PBMC culture with coronavirus spike peptide pools or control peptides (ViraFEST assay). Their target antigens are unknown. The material sequenced was CD4+ T cells from blood, cultured in vitro, taken before SARS-CoV-2 vaccination. All receptors derive from a human donor who had recovered from COVID-19.

The J gene is TRBJ2-1, the V gene TRBV7-2; 11 bases are shared with TRBD2. With V trimmed by 3 bases and J by 5 bases, 6 bases remained unmatched. This CDR3 comprises 16 residues. The germline CDR1 and CDR2 sequences are SGHTA and FQGNSA. This CDR3 reads CASSLEVAGGDNEQFF. The CDR3 bases are TGTGCCAGCAGCTTGGAAGTAGCGGGAGGGGACAATGAGCAGTTCTTC.

This clonotype was observed a few times. This sequence joins TRBV6-2 or TRBV6-3 and TRBJ1-5, with D tentatively TRBD1 (5 bases). Germline V lookup: CDR1 MNHEY, CDR2 SVGEGT. Trimming cost V 4 bases and J 7 bases, with 8 bases left between them. The CDR3 sequence is 12 residues long. CDR3 bases: TGTGCCAGCAGTTTTGGGGGACAGCCCCAGCATTTT. It is translated as CASSFGGQPQHF.

This clonotype has just one count. The V gene is TRBV7-2, the J gene TRBJ2-2; 10 bases align to TRBD1. The CDR3 length is 16 residues. Losses at the gene ends were 4 bases for V and 4 bases for J; bases not matched to a gene: 6. The germline gives CDR1 SGHTA, CDR2 FQGNSA. For the CDR3, the DNA is TGTGCCAGCAGCTCGAGCGGGACAGGGGTCACCGGGGAGCTGTTTTTT. Protein sequence: CASSSSGTGVTGELFF. Looking up the rest from reference TRBV7-2 and TRBJ2-2 gives the full variable domain: GAGVSQSPSNKVTEKGKDVELRCDPISGHTALYWYRQSLGQGLEFLIYFQGNSAPDKSGLPSDRFSAERTGGSVSTLTIQRTQQEDSAVYLCASSSSGTGVTGELFFGEGSRLTVL.

The chain recombines TRBV7-8 with TRBJ2-3; the D call may be TRBD1 or TRBD2 (5 bases each). The germline V gene has CDR1 SGHVS and CDR2 FQNEAQ. With 2 bases removed from V and 2 bases from J, the gap between germline ends came to 8 bases. The CDR3 contains 14 residues. CDR3 in DNA: TGTGCCAGCAGCTTACAGGGAGACACAGATACGCAGTATTTT. Amino acid sequence: CASSLQGDTDTQYF.

This clonotype appeared a few times. This chain links TRBV7-7 with TRBJ2-2; tentatively, D is TRBD1 (5 bases). Between the trimmed V and J ends, which lost 5 bases and 1 base, there was a span of 14 bases. CDR3 size: 16 residues. Germline CDR1 and CDR2: SSHAT and FNYEAQ (reference sequence). The CDR3 DNA reads TGTGCCAGCAGCGCCAGGCAGGGAATGAACACCGGGGAGCTGTTTTTT. Translation: CASSARQGMNTGELFF.

The chain carries TRBV7-6 and TRBJ1-1, with D perhaps matching TRBD1 (5 bases). The ends were cut back, 5 bases at V and 4 bases at J, with 17 bases in the middle. In germline, CDR1 is SGHVS, CDR2 FNYEAQ. This CDR3 is built from 15 residues. The CDR3 sequence: CASSPGGGWGTEAFF. The CDR3 DNA reads as TGTGCCAGCAGCCCCGGGGGGGGATGGGGCACTGAAGCTTTCTTT. Variable domain in full (rest from reference TRBV7-6 and TRBJ1-1): GAGVSQSPRYKVTKRGQDVALRCDPISGHVSLYWYRQALGQGPEFLTYFNYEAQQDKSGLPNDRFSAERPEGSISTLTIQRTEQRDSAMYRCASSPGGGWGTEAFFGQGTRLTVV.

The chain combines TRBV23-1 with TRBJ2-7; D could derive from TRBD1 or TRBD2 (5 bases each). TRBV23-1 qualifies as an ORF whose function is uncertain. This CDR3 contains 13 residues. Trimming removed 7 bases at V and 2 bases at J, with 12 bases between. CDR3 loop: CASIKGRTYEQYF. CDR3 DNA: TGCGCCAGCATTAAGGGACGGACCTACGAGCAGTACTTC.

This clonotype is classed as medium-sized (0.01 to 0.1%). The chain carries TRBV28 and TRBJ1-2; 10 bases line up with TRBD1. With V trimmed by 10 bases and J by 4 bases, 6 bases remained unmatched. The germline CDR1 and CDR2 sequences are MDHEN and SYDVKM. This CDR3 contains 13 residues. CDR3: CATTDRGVYGYTF. As DNA, the CDR3 is TGTGCCACCACGGACAGGGGGGTCTATGGCTACACCTTC.

The chain links TRBV7-8 to TRBJ2-1; D ambiguous. This CDR3 has 16 residues. The germline V gene encodes CDR1 SGHVS and CDR2 FQNEAQ. The V gene lost 1 base and the J gene lost 7 bases, with 17 bases spanning the gap. CDR3 residues: CASSLVDRPIGNEQFF. The CDR3 bases are TGTGCCAGCAGCTTAGTAGATCGCCCGATCGGGAATGAGCAGTTCTTC.

This chain links TRBV6-1 with TRBJ2-7; unclear D gene. Germline CDR1 and CDR2: MNHNS and SASEGT. V was cut by 0 bases and J by 1 base, with 10 bases left in between. This CDR3 spans 15 amino acids. CDR3: CASSEAGAQSYEQYF. The CDR3 nucleotides are TGTGCCAGCAGTGAAGCCGGTGCACAGTCCTACGAGCAGTACTTC.

This clonotype was seen only a few times. The rearrangement joins TRBV7-8 to TRBJ1-1; TRBD1 matches at 8 bases. Trimming removed 1 base from V and 5 bases from J; junction bases left unmatched: 6. The germline V gene has CDR1 SGHVS and CDR2 FQNEAQ. This CDR3 region has 15 residues. Here the CDR3 DNA reads TGTGCCAGCAGCTTAGTCCAGGGGGCGAGTACTGAAGCTTTCTTT. Residues: CASSLVQGASTEAFF. Together with reference TRBV7-8 and TRBJ1-1, the CDR3 gives the full variable domain: GAGVSQSPRYKVAKRGQDVALRCDPISGHVSLFWYQQALGQGPEFLTYFQNEAQLDKSGLPSDRFFAERPEGSVSTLKIQRTQQEDSAVYLCASSLVQGASTEAFFGQGTRLTVV.

The chain recombines TRBV7-6 with TRBJ1-6; D ambiguous. The CDR3 consists of 16 residues. Germline V gene lookup returns CDR1 SGHVS and CDR2 FNYEAQ. Trimming cost V 3 bases and J 10 bases, with 19 bases left between them. The chain's CDR3 is CASSLRVGSDRSPLHF. In DNA, the CDR3 is TGTGCCAGCAGCTTGCGGGTGGGCTCGGATCGATCACCCCTCCACTTT.

Only one count was recorded for this clonotype. The chain links TRBV4-3 to TRBJ1-6; 9 nucleotides align to TRBD1. The CDR3 runs to 17 residues. J lost 10 bases, V lost 0 bases, and 10 bases had no gene match. Germline values: CDR1 LGHNA, CDR2 YSLEER. The CDR3 nucleotides read TGCGCCAGCAGCCAAGATCCCCCGGGACAGGGAGGCTCACCCCTCCACTTT. This encodes CASSQDPPGQGGSPLHF.

In this sample, this clonotype turned up once. This chain links TRBV5-1 with TRBJ2-7, with TRBD1 matching over 9 bases. This CDR3 spans 13 amino acids. Losses at the gene ends were 4 bases for V and 2 bases for J; bases not matched to a gene: 1. CDR1 is SGHRS, CDR2 YFSETQ, per germline. The CDR3 nucleotides are TGCGCCAGCAGCGGGACAGGGACCTACGAGCAGTACTTC. Encoded protein: CASSGTGTYEQYF.

This clonotype was seen a handful of times. The chain combines TRBV27 with TRBJ2-6; TRBD1 matches at 7 bases. Germline CDR1 reads MNHEY; CDR2 reads SMNVEV (reference sequence). The V and J ends lost 3 bases and 2 bases, in that order; junction bases with no gene match: 1. The CDR3 totals 15 residues. The CDR3: CASSFDRAGANVLTF. CDR3 nucleotide sequence: TGTGCCAGCAGTTTTGACAGGGCTGGGGCCAACGTCCTGACTTTC.

This clonotype was recorded once. CDR3 region: CASSITGATGELFF. The CDR3 DNA reads as TGTGCCAGTAGTATAACAGGGGCCACCGGGGAGCTGTTTTTT. The J gene is TRBJ2-2, the V gene TRBV19; 7 bases fit TRBD1. Trimming removed 2 bases from V and 4 bases from J; junction bases left unmatched: 1. CDR1 is LNHDA, CDR2 SQIVND, per germline (reference sequence). The CDR3 runs to 14 residues.

The chain couples TRBV6-1 to TRBJ1-4; D uncertain. The germline CDR1 and CDR2 sequences are MNHNS and SASEGT. V dropped 0 bases and J dropped 7 bases, with 6 bases sitting between them. The CDR3 is 13 amino acids. CDR3 coding DNA: TGTGCCAGCAGTGAAGCGAGTGGTGAAAAACTGTTTTTT. Its protein is CASSEASGEKLFF.

The J gene is TRBJ1-1, the V gene TRBV7-9; D is unresolved. Trimming pared 3 bases from V and 0 bases from J, leaving 8 bases between. CDR1 SEHNR and CDR2 FQNEAQ come from the germline V gene (reference sequence). This CDR3 region has 14 residues. The CDR3 loop is CASSLSRLNTEAFF. The CDR3 DNA reads as TGTGCCAGCAGCTTGAGCCGCTTGAACACTGAAGCTTTCTTT.

The V gene is TRBV7-3, the J gene TRBJ2-5; 10 bases agree with TRBD2. V lost 4 bases and J lost 11; bases outside the gene matches: 7. Per germline, CDR1 SGHTA and CDR2 FQGTGA. The CDR3 sequence is 13 residues long. CDR3 region: CASSSIAGGTQYF. The CDR3, as DNA: TGTGCCAGCAGCTCCATAGCGGGGGGTACTCAGTACTTC.

This chain connects TRBV27 to TRBJ2-5, with D unresolved. V dropped 3 bases and J dropped 2 bases, with 13 bases sitting between them. The CDR3 contains 15 residues. Looked up from germline, CDR1 is MNHEY and CDR2 is SMNVEV (reference sequence). Here the CDR3 DNA reads TGTGCCAGCAGTTTGGTAGAGTACGGACAAGAGACCCAGTACTTC. This codes for CASSLVEYGQETQYF.

This rearrangement joins TRBV27 to TRBJ1-2; D is perhaps TRBD1 (6 bases). Trimming took 2 bases from V and 6 from J, leaving 10 bases between them. CDR3 size: 13 residues. CDR1 MNHEY and CDR2 SMNVEV come from the germline V gene (reference sequence). CDR3 amino acids: CASSLPGGNGYTF. DNA for the CDR3: TGTGCCAGCAGTTTACCCGGGGGCAATGGCTACACCTTC.

This clonotype is deemed medium-sized (0.01 to 0.1%). V gene TRBV12-3 or TRBV12-4 combines with J gene TRBJ1-5, with D possibly TRBD1 on 5 matching bases. The CDR3 has 13 residues. V was trimmed by 6 bases and J by 11 bases, leaving 17 bases between them. The CDR3 region has the DNA TGTGCCAGCAGCTACGGGGCCCTCTTGGCCCAGCATTTT. Its protein product is CASSYGALLAQHF.

V is TRBV4-2 and J is TRBJ1-1; no definite D call. The ends were cut back, 1 base at V and 5 bases at J, with 11 bases in the middle. The CDR3 contains 14 residues. The V gene's germline CDR1 is LGHNA and CDR2 YNFKEQ. The CDR3 protein is CASSQAYTGTEAFF. In nucleotides, the CDR3 is TGTGCCAGCAGCCAAGCCTATACGGGGACTGAAGCTTTCTTT.

The V gene is TRBV6-1, the J gene TRBJ2-5, with unresolved D. This CDR3 region has 11 residues. Germline-derived CDR1 and CDR2 are MNHNS and SASEGT. V was shortened by 5 bases and J by 3 bases, with 4 bases between the two germline ends. CDR3: CASSTKETQYF. CDR3 nucleotides: TGTGCCAGCAGTACAAAAGAGACCCAGTACTTC.

This chain links TRBV20-1 with TRBJ1-3, with D unclear. The CDR3 contains 15 residues. Germline V gene sequence: CDR1 DFQATT, CDR2 SNEGSKA (reference sequence). Trimming cost V 5 bases and J 0 bases, with 14 bases left between them. The CDR3: CSAPGYPNSGNTIYF. In DNA form, the CDR3 reads TGCAGTGCTCCAGGTTATCCTAACTCTGGAAACACCATATATTTT.

This clonotype has a handful of counts. The V call is TRBV28, the J call TRBJ1-5, with no clear D. Germline V gene sequence: CDR1 MDHEN, CDR2 SYDVKM. The CDR3 is 12 residues long. V was clipped by 1 base and J by 7 bases, with 5 bases between them. CDR3 coding DNA: TGTGCCAGCAGTTTATCTGGCCAGCCCCAGCATTTT. This encodes CASSLSGQPQHF.

This clonotype has just one count. This chain joins TRBV20-1 and TRBJ1-2; no firm D call. The CDR3 spans 14 residues. Trimming left V 2 bases short and J 1 base short, with 11 bases between. Germline V gives CDR1 DFQATT, CDR2 SNEGSKA (reference sequence). The CDR3 protein is CSARSGSFNYGYTF. The CDR3 nucleotides read TGCAGTGCTAGAAGTGGATCCTTTAACTATGGCTACACCTTC.

This clonotype has a handful of counts. This rearrangement joins TRBV7-2 to TRBJ2-5; a possible D gene is TRBD1 (6 bases). Trimming removed 0 bases at V and 6 bases at J, with 17 bases between. Germline V CDR1 and CDR2: SGHTA, FQGNSA. This CDR3 comprises 16 residues. The CDR3 bases are TGTGCCAGCAGCTTAGCGCTTGTCGGCAGGGGCCAGACCCAGTACTTC. It specifies CASSLALVGRGQTQYF. Drawing the rest from reference TRBV7-2 and TRBJ2-5, the complete variable domain is GAGVSQSPSNKVTEKGKDVELRCDPISGHTALYWYRQSLGQGLEFLIYFQGNSAPDKSGLPSDRFSAERTGGSVSTLTIQRTQQEDSAVYLCASSLALVGRGQTQYFGPGTRLLVL.